One sample yielded the 9 T cell receptor beta chains listed below, sequenced in a study of beta chain features in type 1 diabetes (dated 2018 in TCRdb). Broader findings and caveats from the paper: In all four CD4+ subsets, TCRB CDR3 length was moderately but significantly shorter in type 1 diabetes patients.

Libraries came from the immunoSEQ multiplex PCR assay. The entire amount of isolated RNA was reverse transcribed using the High Capacity cDNA Reverse Transcription Kit, so the sequenced TCRB transcripts were expressed ones. This immuneACCESS table, as held by TCRdb, lists in-frame sequences with V and J called but not all clones. Of the missing ones, under half trace to an unresolved V gene in checked studies; the others have no known cause. For this sample there are almost 350,000 clones; approximately 9.9% appear just once. The ten most abundant clones make up approximately 1% of the sample. These receptors have no known antigen. Sequenced input: central memory CD4+ T cells from blood. The receptors stem from a man under 40 with type 1 diabetes.

This clone was counted many times. V gene TRBV7-9 combines with J gene TRBJ2-1; D tentatively fits TRBD1 or TRBD2 (6 bases each). The CDR3 runs to 12 residues. In germline, CDR1 is SEHNR, CDR2 FQNEAQ (reference sequence). Trimming took off 5 bases at V and 16 bases at J, with 18 bases between the two ends. For the CDR3, the DNA is TGTGCCAGCAGCCCCGGGGGTGGGGGCAGATTCTTC. It encodes CASSPGGGGRFF.

The gene calls are TRBV11-3 and TRBJ1-1; D remains ambiguous. Per germline, CDR1 SGHNT and CDR2 YENEEA. The CDR3 sequence is 17 residues long. V was trimmed by 5 bases and J by 7 bases, leaving 26 bases between them. The CDR3 DNA follows: TGTGCCAGCAGCAACCCTTTTGGTCGCGGACGATTTGTTGAAGCTTTCTTT. Its translation: CASSNPFGRGRFVEAFF.

The chain employs TRBV7-2 and TRBJ2-5; 13 bases line up with TRBD2. Per germline, CDR1 SGHTA and CDR2 FQGNSA. The CDR3 length is 18 residues. The V and J ends lost 3 bases and 2 bases, in that order; junction bases with no gene match: 9. The CDR3, as DNA: TGTGCCAGCAGCTTGTTACCCGGGACTAGCGGGGAACAAGAGACCCAGTACTTC. Its translation is CASSLLPGTSGEQETQYF.

This clone was recorded many times. The rearrangement joins TRBV19 to TRBJ2-3; 7 nucleotides agree with TRBD2. V was pared by 3 bases and J by 6 bases, with 0 bases of the junction left unmatched. CDR1 and CDR2 (germline): LNHDA, SQIVND (reference sequence). The CDR3 is made up of 12 amino acids. The chain's CDR3 is CASSMTSDTQYF. In nucleotides, the CDR3 is TGTGCCAGTAGTATGACTAGCGATACGCAGTATTTT.

This clone has a handful of counts. This chain joins TRBV7-8 and TRBJ2-5; tentative D call: TRBD1 (6 bases). V lost 8 bases and J lost 1, with 20 bases in between. CDR1 SGHVS and CDR2 FQNEAQ come from the germline V gene. The CDR3 totals 16 residues. The CDR3 loop is CASREEAGVGQETQYF. The CDR3 bases are TGTGCCAGCCGAGAGGAGGCAGGGGTAGGCCAAGAGACCCAGTACTTC. Together with reference TRBV7-8 and TRBJ2-5, the CDR3 gives the full variable domain: GAGVSQSPRYKVAKRGQDVALRCDPISGHVSLFWYQQALGQGPEFLTYFQNEAQLDKSGLPSDRFFAERPEGSVSTLKIQRTQQEDSAVYLCASREEAGVGQETQYFGPGTRLLVL.

This clone has more than one count but fewer than ten. V gene TRBV6-5 combines with J gene TRBJ2-7; 11 bases are shared with TRBD1. The germline CDR1 and CDR2 sequences are MNHEY and SVGAGI. J lost 3 bases, V lost 7 bases, and 8 bases had no gene match. The CDR3 is 15 residues long. In DNA, the CDR3 is TGTGCCAGCACCTACTTGGGACAGGGGGTCTACGAGCAGTACTTC. Translating it yields CASTYLGQGVYEQYF.

This clone came up a few times. In this CDR3 the conserved last residue, phenylalanine or tryptophan, is missing, so a read error is likely. The limits of the CDR3 on the DNA are not certain, so only TCRdb's listed CDR3 is given. The genes are TRBV28 and TRBJ1-1. The CDR3 is 11 residues long, counting both termini. Germline V lookup: CDR1 MDHEN, CDR2 SYDVKM. The chain's CDR3 is CASSSTGELVG.

V gene TRBV5-6 combines with J gene TRBJ1-2; D remains ambiguous. The CDR3 sequence is 13 residues long. V was cut by 0 bases and J by 10 bases, with 13 bases left in between. Looked up from germline, CDR1 is SGHDT and CDR2 is YYEEEE. The CDR3 here is CASSLAPLGHYTF. CDR3 nucleotides: TGTGCCAGCAGCTTGGCCCCATTAGGCCACTACACCTTC.

This clone turned up a few times. Written as DNA, the CDR3 is TGTGCCAGCAGCGGGGCAGGGGCGGGAACCGGGGAGCTGTTTTTT. Translated, it gives CASSGAGAGTGELFF. J is TRBJ2-2 and V is TRBV6-5; either TRBD1 or TRBD2 may fit D (6 bases each). The germline gives CDR1 MNHEY, CDR2 SVGAGI. The CDR3 length is 15 residues. Between the trimmed V and J ends, which lost 6 bases and 5 bases, there was a span of 16 bases.